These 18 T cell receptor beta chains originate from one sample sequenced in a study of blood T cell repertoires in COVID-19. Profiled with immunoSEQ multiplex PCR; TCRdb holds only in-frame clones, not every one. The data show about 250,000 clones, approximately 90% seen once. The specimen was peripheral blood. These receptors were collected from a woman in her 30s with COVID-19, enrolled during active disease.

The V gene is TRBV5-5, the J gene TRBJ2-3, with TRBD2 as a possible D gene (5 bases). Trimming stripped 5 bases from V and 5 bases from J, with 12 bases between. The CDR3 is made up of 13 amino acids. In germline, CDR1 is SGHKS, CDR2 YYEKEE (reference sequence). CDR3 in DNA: TGTGCCAGCAGGCCACCGGCGGGAGATACGCAGTATTTT. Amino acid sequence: CASRPPAGDTQYF.

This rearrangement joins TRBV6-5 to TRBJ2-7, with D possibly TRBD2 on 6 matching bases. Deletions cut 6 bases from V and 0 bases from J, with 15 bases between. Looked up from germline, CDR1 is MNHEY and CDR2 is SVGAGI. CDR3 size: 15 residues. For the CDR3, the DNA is TGTGCCAGCAGGTACCGGGACTTAAGCTCCTACGAGCAGTACTTC. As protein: CASRYRDLSSYEQYF.

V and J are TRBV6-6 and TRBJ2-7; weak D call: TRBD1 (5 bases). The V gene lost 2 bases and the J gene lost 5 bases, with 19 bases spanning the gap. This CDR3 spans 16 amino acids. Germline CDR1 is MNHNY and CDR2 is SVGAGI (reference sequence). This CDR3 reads CASSYGAGSGLDEQYV. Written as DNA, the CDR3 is TGTGCCAGCAGTTACGGTGCAGGGTCCGGTTTGGACGAGCAGTACGTC.

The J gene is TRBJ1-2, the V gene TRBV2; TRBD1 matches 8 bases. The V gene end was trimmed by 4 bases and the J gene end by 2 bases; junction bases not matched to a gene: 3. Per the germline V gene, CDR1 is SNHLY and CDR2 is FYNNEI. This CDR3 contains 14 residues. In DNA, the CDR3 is TGTGCCAGCAGTGGCCGGGACAGGAACTATGGCTACACCTTC. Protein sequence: CASSGRDRNYGYTF.

The CDR3 region has the DNA TGTGCCAGCAGCTTGGGGAGATCCGCAGATACGCAGTATTTT. Translation gives CASSLGRSADTQYF. The rearrangement uses TRBV7-2 and TRBJ2-3, with TRBD2 as a possible D gene (5 bases). Germline V gene sequence: CDR1 SGHTA, CDR2 FQGNSA. Trimming shortened V by 3 bases and J by 4 bases, and 11 bases separated the two germline ends. The CDR3 extends over 14 amino acids.

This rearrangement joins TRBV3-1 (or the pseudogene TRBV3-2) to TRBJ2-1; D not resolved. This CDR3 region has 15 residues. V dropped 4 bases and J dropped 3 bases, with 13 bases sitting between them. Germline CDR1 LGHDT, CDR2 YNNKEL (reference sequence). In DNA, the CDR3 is TGTGCCAGCAGCCCAGGTAGAGTGATCTACAATGAGCAGTTCTTC. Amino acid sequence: CASSPGRVIYNEQFF.

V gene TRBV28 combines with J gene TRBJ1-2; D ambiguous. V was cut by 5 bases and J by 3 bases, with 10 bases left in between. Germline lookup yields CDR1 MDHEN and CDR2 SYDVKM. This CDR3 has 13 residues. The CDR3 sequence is CASSVTPDYGYTF. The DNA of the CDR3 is TGTGCCAGCAGTGTTACCCCAGACTATGGCTACACCTTC.

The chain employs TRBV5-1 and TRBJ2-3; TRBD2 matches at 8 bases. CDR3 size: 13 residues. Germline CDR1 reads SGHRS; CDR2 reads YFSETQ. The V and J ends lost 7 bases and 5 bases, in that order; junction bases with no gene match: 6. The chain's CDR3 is CASGAGDGDTQYF. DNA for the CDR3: TGCGCCAGCGGAGCGGGGGATGGAGATACGCAGTATTTT.

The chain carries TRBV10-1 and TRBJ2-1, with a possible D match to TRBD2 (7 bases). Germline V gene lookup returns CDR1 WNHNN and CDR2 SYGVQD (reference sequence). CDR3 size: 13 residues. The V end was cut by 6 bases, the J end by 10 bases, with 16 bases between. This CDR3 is CASRKNREGEQFF. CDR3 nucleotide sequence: TGCGCCAGCAGGAAAAACAGGGAGGGAGAGCAGTTCTTC.

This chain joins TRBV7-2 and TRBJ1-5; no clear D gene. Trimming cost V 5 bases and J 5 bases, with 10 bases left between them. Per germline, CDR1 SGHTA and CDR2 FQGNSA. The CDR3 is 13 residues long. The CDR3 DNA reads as TGTGCCAGCAGCAGACACACAGATCAGCCCCAGCATTTT. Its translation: CASSRHTDQPQHF. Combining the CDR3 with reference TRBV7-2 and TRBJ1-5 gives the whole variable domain GAGVSQSPSNKVTEKGKDVELRCDPISGHTALYWYRQSLGQGLEFLIYFQGNSAPDKSGLPSDRFSAERTGGSVSTLTIQRTQQEDSAVYLCASSRHTDQPQHFGDGTRLSIL.

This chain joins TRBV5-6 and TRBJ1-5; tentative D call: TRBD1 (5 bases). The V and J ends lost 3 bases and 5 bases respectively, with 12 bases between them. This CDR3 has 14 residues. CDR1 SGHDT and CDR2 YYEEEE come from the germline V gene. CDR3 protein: CASSWQGQDQPQHF. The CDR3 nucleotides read TGTGCCAGCAGCTGGCAGGGCCAAGATCAGCCCCAGCATTTT.

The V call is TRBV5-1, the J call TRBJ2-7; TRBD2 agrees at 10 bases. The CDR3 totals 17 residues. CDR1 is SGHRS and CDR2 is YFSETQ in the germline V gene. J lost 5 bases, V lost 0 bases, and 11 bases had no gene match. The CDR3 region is CASSLDAGTSDPHEQYF. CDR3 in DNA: TGCGCCAGCAGCTTGGACGCCGGGACTAGCGATCCCCACGAGCAGTACTTC.

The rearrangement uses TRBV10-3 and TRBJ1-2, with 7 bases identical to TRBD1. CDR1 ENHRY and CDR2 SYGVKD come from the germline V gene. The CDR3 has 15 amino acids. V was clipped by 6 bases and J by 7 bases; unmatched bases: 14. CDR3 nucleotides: TGTGCCATCAGAGACCTGACTCAGGGGGTAGCTGGCTACACCTTC. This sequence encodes CAIRDLTQGVAGYTF.

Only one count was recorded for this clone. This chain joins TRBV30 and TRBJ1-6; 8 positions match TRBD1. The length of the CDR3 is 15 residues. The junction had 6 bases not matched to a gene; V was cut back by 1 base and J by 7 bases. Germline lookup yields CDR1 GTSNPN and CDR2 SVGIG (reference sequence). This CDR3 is CAWSGQGYRNSPLHF. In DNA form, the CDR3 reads TGTGCCTGGAGTGGACAGGGGTATAGGAATTCACCCCTCCACTTT.

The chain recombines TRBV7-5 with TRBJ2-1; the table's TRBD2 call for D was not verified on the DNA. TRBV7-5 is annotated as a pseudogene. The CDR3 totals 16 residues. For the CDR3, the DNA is TGTGCCAGAAGCTTAGACGCGGGGGAGGTGGGGCATGAGCAGTTCTTC. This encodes CARSLDAGEVGHEQFF.

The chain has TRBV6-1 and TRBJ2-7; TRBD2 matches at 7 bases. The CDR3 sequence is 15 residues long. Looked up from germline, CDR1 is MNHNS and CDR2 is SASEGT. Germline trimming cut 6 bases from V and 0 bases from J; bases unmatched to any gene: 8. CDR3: CASSLSGRSSYEQYV. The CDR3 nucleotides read TGTGCCAGCAGCCTTAGCGGGCGAAGCTCCTACGAGCAGTACGTC.

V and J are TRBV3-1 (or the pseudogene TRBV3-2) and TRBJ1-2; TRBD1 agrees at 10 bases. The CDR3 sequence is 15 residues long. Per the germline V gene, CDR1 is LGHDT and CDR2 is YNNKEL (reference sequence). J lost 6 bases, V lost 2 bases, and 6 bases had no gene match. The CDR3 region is CASSQSRTGGNGYTF. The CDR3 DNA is TGTGCCAGCAGCCAATCCCGGACAGGGGGGAATGGCTACACCTTC.

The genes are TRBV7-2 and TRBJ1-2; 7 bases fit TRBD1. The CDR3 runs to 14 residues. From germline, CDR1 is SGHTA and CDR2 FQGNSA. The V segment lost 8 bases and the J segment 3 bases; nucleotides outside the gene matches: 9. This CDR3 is CASRSGTAHYGYTF. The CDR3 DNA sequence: TGTGCCAGCCGTTCAGGGACAGCGCACTATGGCTACACCTTC.